Sequencing of this TCR beta chain was carried out in a study of low-dose radiotherapy and immunotherapy resistance in tumors. This CDR3 comprises 14 residues. CDR1 is SGHVS and CDR2 is FQNEAQ in the germline V gene. V was shortened by 1 base and J by 0 bases, with 3 bases between the two germline ends. First-strand cDNA used TRAV- and TRBV-specific primers, covering alpha and beta chains. TCRs were amplified for roughly 20 PCR cycles with a constant-region primer and V-primer adapter. TCRdb ran MiXCR on the reads and lists one entry per CDR3 protein. Altogether roughly 100,000 distinct CDR3 sequences are present, 20% being singletons, with the ten largest covering more than 10%. Points on this clonotype: Since a much larger clone is just one base distant, this may be a read error.

The sample's time point: after trial treatment. The treatment is: LDRT plus nivolumab, ipilimumab, low-dose cyclophosphamide and aspirin (RACIN trial). V usage is TRBV7-8 and J usage is TRBJ2-2; no firm D call. The sample consisted of PBMCs, taken after low-dose radiotherapy plus immunotherapy. The sequence was obtained from a female donor with ovarian cancer. The CDR3 DNA sequence: TGTGCCAGCAGCTTAGTCTCGAACACCGGGGAGCTGTTTTTT. Amino acids: CASSLVSNTGELFF. Filled out from reference TRBV7-8 and TRBJ2-2, the complete variable domain reads GAGVSQSPRYKVAKRGQDVALRCDPISGHVSLFWYQQALGQGPEFLTYFQNEAQLDKSGLPSDRFFAERPEGSVSTLKIQRTQQEDSAVYLCASSLVSNTGELFFGEGSRLTVL.